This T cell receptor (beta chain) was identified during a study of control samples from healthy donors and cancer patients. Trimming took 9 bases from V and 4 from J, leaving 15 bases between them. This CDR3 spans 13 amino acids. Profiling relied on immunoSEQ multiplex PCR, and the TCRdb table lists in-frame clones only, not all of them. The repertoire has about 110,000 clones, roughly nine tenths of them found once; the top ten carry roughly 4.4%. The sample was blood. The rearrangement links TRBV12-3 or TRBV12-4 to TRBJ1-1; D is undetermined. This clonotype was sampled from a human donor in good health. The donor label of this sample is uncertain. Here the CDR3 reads CASLTLLGTEAFF. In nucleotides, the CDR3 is TGTGCCAGTCTGACACTTTTGGGCACTGAAGCTTTCTTT.